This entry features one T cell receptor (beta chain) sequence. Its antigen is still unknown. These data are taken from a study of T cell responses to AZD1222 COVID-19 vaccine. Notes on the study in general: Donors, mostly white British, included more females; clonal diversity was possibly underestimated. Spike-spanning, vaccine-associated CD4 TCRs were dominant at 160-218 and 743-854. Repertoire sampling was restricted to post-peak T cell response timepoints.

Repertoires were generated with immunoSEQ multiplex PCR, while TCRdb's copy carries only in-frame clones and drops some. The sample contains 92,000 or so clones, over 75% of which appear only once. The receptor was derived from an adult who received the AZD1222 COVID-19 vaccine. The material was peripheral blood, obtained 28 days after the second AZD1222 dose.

The CDR3 DNA reads TGTGCCAGCAGCCCCTGGGGCGCAAACGAGCAGTACTTC. Translating gives CASSPWGANEQYF. This chain uses TRBV7-9 with TRBJ2-7; a possible D gene is TRBD1 (5 bases). Trimming shortened V by 5 bases and J by 5 bases, and 13 bases separated the two germline ends. Germline V gene data show CDR1 as SEHNR and CDR2 as FQNEAQ (reference sequence). The CDR3 sequence is 13 residues long.